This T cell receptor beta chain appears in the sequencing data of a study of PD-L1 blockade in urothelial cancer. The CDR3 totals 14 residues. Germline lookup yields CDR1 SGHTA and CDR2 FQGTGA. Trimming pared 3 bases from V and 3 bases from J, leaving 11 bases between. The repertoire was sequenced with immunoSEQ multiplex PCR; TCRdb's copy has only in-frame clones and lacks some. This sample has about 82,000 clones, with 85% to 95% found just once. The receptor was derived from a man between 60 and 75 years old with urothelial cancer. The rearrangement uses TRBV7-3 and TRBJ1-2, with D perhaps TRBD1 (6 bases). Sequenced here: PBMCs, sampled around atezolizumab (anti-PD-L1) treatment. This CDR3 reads CASSLGGLDYGYTF. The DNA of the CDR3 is TGTGCCAGCAGCTTGGGGGGGCTGGACTATGGCTACACCTTC.